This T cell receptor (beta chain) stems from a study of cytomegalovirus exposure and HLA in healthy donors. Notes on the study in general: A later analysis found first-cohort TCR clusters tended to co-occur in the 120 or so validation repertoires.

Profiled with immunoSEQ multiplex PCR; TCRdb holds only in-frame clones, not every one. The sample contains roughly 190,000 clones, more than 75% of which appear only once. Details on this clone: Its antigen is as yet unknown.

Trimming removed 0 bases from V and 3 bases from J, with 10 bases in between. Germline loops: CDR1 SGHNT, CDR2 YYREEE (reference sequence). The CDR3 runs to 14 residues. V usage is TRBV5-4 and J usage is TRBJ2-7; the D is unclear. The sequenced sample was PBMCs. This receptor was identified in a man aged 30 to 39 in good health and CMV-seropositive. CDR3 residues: CASSLVGQRYEQYF. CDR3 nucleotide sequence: TGTGCCAGCAGCTTGGTGGGCCAGCGCTACGAGCAGTACTTC.